The 8 T cell receptor beta chains listed next were all sequenced from one sample in a study of shared clonotypes between healthy human individuals. Generated by immunoSEQ multiplex PCR, the TCRdb table keeps only in-frame clones and is missing some. The sample carries some 2.1 million clones, 80% to 95% recorded once. Naive CD8 cells, CD45RO-negative and positively selected for CCR7, excluded terminally differentiated effector memory CD45RA+ cells. Sequenced: naive CD8+ T cells from PBMCs. The source of these receptors is a man younger than 30 in good health. Some clones in this sample may be carry-over from other donors' samples.

The chain combines TRBV28 with TRBJ1-5, with no clear D. Trimming stripped 3 bases from V and 0 bases from J, with 21 bases between. The CDR3 contains 19 residues. Germline V gene sequence: CDR1 MDHEN, CDR2 SYDVKM. The CDR3 coding sequence is TGTGCCAGCAGTTTTATTCCCATTCTCACATCTTATAGCAATCAGCCCCAGCATTTT. This codes for CASSFIPILTSYSNQPQHF.

In this sample, this clone turned up once. The rearrangement uses TRBV6-5 and TRBJ2-3, with 8 bases matching TRBD1. Per germline, CDR1 MNHEY and CDR2 SVGAGI. The V segment lost 6 bases and the J segment 5 bases; nucleotides outside the gene matches: 7. This CDR3 comprises 14 residues. Written as DNA, the CDR3 is TGTGCCAGCAGGAACAGGGGGATAGTAGATACGCAGTATTTT. It is translated as CASRNRGIVDTQYF.

This chain connects TRBV19 to TRBJ1-1; TRBD1 matches 9 bases. Trimming cost V 5 bases and J 3 bases; bases outside gene matches: 4. This CDR3 has 14 residues. Germline V gene data show CDR1 as LNHDA and CDR2 as SQIVND (reference sequence). CDR3 sequence reads: CASSFRTGDTEAFF. The CDR3 DNA sequence: TGTGCCAGTAGTTTCCGGACAGGGGACACTGAAGCTTTCTTT. Variable domain in full (rest from reference TRBV19 and TRBJ1-1): DGGITQSPKYLFRKEGQNVTLSCEQNLNHDAMYWYRQDPGQGLRLIYYSQIVNDFQKGDIAEGYSVSREKKESFPLTVTSAQKNPTAFYLCASSFRTGDTEAFFGQGTRLTVV.

The chain couples TRBV19 to TRBJ1-1; 9 bases map to TRBD1. The junction had 6 bases not matched to a gene; V was cut back by 4 bases and J by 3 bases. The V gene's germline CDR1 is LNHDA and CDR2 SQIVND (reference sequence). This CDR3 is built from 15 residues. In DNA, the CDR3 is TGTGCCAGTAGTACCCACAGGGGGCTGTACACTGAAGCTTTCTTT. Protein sequence: CASSTHRGLYTEAFF.

The chain links TRBV11-2 to TRBJ2-7, with TRBD1 identical over 8 bases. V shed 4 bases and J 5 bases; nucleotides not matched to a gene: 16. Looked up from germline, CDR1 is SGHAT and CDR2 is FQNNGV. The CDR3 has 17 amino acids. The CDR3 loop reads CASSYPLSGGGQNEQYF. The CDR3 DNA reads TGTGCCAGCAGCTACCCGCTCTCAGGGGGCGGTCAGAACGAGCAGTACTTC. Together with reference TRBV11-2 and TRBJ2-7, the CDR3 gives the full variable domain: EAGVAQSPRYKIIEKRQSVAFWCNPISGHATLYWYQQILGQGPKLLIQFQNNGVVDDSQLPKDRFSAERLKGVDSTLKIQPAKLEDSAVYLCASSYPLSGGGQNEQYFGPGTRLTVT.

The sample holds one count of this clone. V usage is TRBV27 and J usage is TRBJ2-7; the match to TRBD1 covers 8 bases. This CDR3 is 16 amino acids long. Germline loops: CDR1 MNHEY, CDR2 SMNVEV (reference sequence). With V trimmed by 5 bases and J by 0 bases, 9 bases remained unmatched. CDR3 sequence (DNA): TGTGCCAGCAGTCCCACCGGACAGGGACGCTCCTACGAGCAGTACTTC. Translated, it gives CASSPTGQGRSYEQYF.

V is TRBV15 and J is TRBJ1-1; D not resolved. Deletions cut 4 bases from V and 8 bases from J, with 11 bases between. The CDR3 covers 12 residues. In germline, CDR1 is LNHNV, CDR2 YYDKDF (reference sequence). The CDR3 region has the DNA TGTGCCACCAGCAACGGACCGAAGGAAGCTTTCTTT. Translating gives CATSNGPKEAFF.

The chain uses TRBV9 and TRBJ2-1, with D possibly TRBD2 on 5 matching bases. The CDR3 is 15 amino acids. Trimming removed 3 bases at V and 6 bases at J, with 16 bases between. Germline V lookup: CDR1 SGDLS, CDR2 YYNGEE. The CDR3 DNA is TGTGCCAGCAGCGCCCCCTCACTAGGTCCCAATGAGCAGTTCTTC. Translating gives CASSAPSLGPNEQFF.